This entry is about one T cell receptor (beta chain). The data were obtained in a study of blood T cell repertoires in COVID-19. Across the whole study: PBMCs, B-cell-depleted T cells, or T cells provided the cDNA or gDNA that made up the material.

Germline CDR1 is SGHVS and CDR2 is FQNEAQ. CDR3 length equals 19 residues. The junction had 10 bases not matched to a gene; V was cut back by 4 bases and J by 0 bases. Generated by immunoSEQ multiplex PCR, the TCRdb table keeps only in-frame clones and is missing some. The sample comprises some 83,000 clones, around 80% of which are singletons, and over 4.5% rests with the top ten. Sequenced input: peripheral blood. This sequence originates from a man between 60 and 70 years old with active or convalescent COVID-19. The rearrangement joins TRBV7-8 to TRBJ2-1; TRBD2 agrees at 12 bases. The CDR3 nucleotides read TGTGCCAGCAGCTCCCGGCGGCTAGCGGGGGGGAGCTCCTACAATGAGCAGTTCTTC. Translation: CASSSRRLAGGSSYNEQFF.